The source of this T cell receptor beta chain is a study of blood T cell repertoires in COVID-19. In the study overall: Spain, Italy and the United States supplied samples that represented acute and convalescent COVID-19.

Using immunoSEQ multiplex PCR, the repertoire was profiled, and TCRdb retains in-frame clones only, with some absent. The sample carries some 52,000 clones, under 90% recorded once. This TCR derives from a man aged 45 to 65 with acute or convalescent COVID-19. The sample taken for sequencing was peripheral blood.

The CDR3: CASSDHYRRFNYGYTF. CDR3 coding DNA: TGTGCCAGCAGTGATCACTACAGGCGCTTTAACTATGGCTACACCTTC. This chain joins TRBV2 and TRBJ1-2; D might be TRBD1 (5 bases). In germline, CDR1 is SNHLY, CDR2 FYNNEI. This CDR3 has 16 residues. The germline V and J ends were trimmed by 3 bases and 1 base, with 15 bases remaining between them.